This T cell receptor beta chain is from a study of chemoradiotherapy in HPV16-positive cancers. Points from the study as a whole: Functional assays defining HPV-specific T cells used only two HPV16-positive patients.

The germline V and J ends were trimmed by 6 bases and 6 bases, with 9 bases remaining between them. This CDR3 is 11 amino acids long. Germline V CDR1 and CDR2: WSHSY, SAAADI. Concerning this clone: Its antigen is currently unknown.

TCRdb's table, derived via immunoSEQ multiplex PCR, lists solely in-frame clones and lacks some. The table shows roughly 7,900 clones, with around 84% occurring only once. Sampling was conducted from a patient who underwent chemoradiotherapy. This TCR derives from a human donor with HPV-associated anogenital cancer. This chain links TRBV10-2 with TRBJ2-7; D is ambiguous. The CDR3 region has the DNA TGCGCCAGCAGCCCTGTCGGCGAGCAGTACTTC. Encoded protein: CASSPVGEQYF.